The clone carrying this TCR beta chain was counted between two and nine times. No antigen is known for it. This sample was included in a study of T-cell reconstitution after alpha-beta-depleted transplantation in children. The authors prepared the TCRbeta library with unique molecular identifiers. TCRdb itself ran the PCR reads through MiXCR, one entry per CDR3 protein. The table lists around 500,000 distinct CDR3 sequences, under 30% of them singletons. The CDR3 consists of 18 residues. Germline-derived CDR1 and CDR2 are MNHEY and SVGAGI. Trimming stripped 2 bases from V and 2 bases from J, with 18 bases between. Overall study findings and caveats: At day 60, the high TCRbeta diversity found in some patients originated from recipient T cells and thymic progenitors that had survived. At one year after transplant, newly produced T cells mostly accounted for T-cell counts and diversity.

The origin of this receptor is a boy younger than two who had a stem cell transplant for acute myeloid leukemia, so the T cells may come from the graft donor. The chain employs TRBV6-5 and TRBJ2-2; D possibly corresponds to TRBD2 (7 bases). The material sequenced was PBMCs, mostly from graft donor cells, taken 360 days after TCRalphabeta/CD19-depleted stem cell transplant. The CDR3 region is CASSYLGGGPRNTGELFF. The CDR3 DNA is TGTGCCAGCAGTTACCTTGGGGGGGGGCCGAGAAACACCGGGGAGCTGTTTTTT.